This note documents a single T cell receptor beta chain sequence. Its antigen remains unidentified. The PCR was carried out with 60 Vbeta primers and 13 Jbeta primers. Profiling relied on immunoSEQ multiplex PCR, and the TCRdb table lists in-frame clones only, not all of them. The record lists approximately 150,000 clones, of which the ten most abundant hold under 2%. This sample was taken from a study of cytomegalovirus exposure and HLA in healthy donors. Regarding the study as a whole: There were several of the most significant clusters that appeared linked to common viral pathogens in a later analysis.

The V gene lost 10 bases and the J gene lost 3 bases, with 12 bases spanning the gap. This CDR3 is 12 amino acids long. Germline CDR1 and CDR2: MDHEN and SYDVKM. The TCR was taken from a woman aged 40 to 55 in good health and CMV-seronegative. The J gene is TRBJ1-2, the V gene TRBV28; the D gene is possibly TRBD1 (6 bases). Sequenced input: PBMCs. The CDR3: CATWDIYYGYTF. CDR3 nucleotide sequence: TGTGCCACCTGGGACATATACTATGGCTACACCTTC.